This TCR beta chain was profiled in a study of control samples from healthy donors and cancer patients. Profiled with immunoSEQ multiplex PCR; TCRdb holds only in-frame clones, not every one. Here the sample spans 150,000 to 200,000 clones, approximately 92% being singletons. J lost 5 bases, V lost 4 bases, and 8 bases had no gene match. The CDR3 has 15 residues. Germline V gives CDR1 SGHNT, CDR2 YYREEE (reference sequence). This clonotype was sampled from a woman aged 40 to 50 in good health. V usage is TRBV5-4 and J usage is TRBJ2-5; 10 positions agree with TRBD2. Specimen: blood. The CDR3 DNA reads TGTGCCAGCAGCGGGAGCGGGGGGGCCGGGGAGACCCAGTACTTC. This translates into CASSGSGGAGETQYF.